The rows below give T cell receptor beta chains drawn from one sample of a study of Ad26.COV2.S vaccination and SARS-CoV-2 variants. Libraries were prepared by immunoSEQ multiplex PCR; TCRdb keeps only in-frame clonotypes and omits some of them. This table has approximately 280,000 clones, more than 70% appearing once. Here the sequenced sample was peripheral blood, taken in a trial of Ad26.COV2.S vaccine versus placebo. The receptors come from a person between 18 and 65 years old who received the Ad26.COV2.S COVID-19 vaccine or a placebo. CDR3s include the opening cysteine and the closing phenylalanine or tryptophan. D genes are given only for firm matches. Clone size is not always given. Where it is, it says once, few, many or a class for expanded clones.

v_gene: TRBV11-2
j_gene: TRBJ2-7
abundance: -
d_gene: -
CDR3aa: CASSFRANSYEQYF
CDR3nt: TGTGCCAGCAGCTTCCGCGCGAACTCCTACGAGCAGTACTTC

v_gene: TRBV28
j_gene: TRBJ1-2
abundance: -
d_gene: -
CDR3aa: CASSLGQIYGYTF
CDR3nt: TGTGCCAGCAGTTTAGGGCAAATCTATGGCTACACCTTC

v_gene: TRBV2
j_gene: TRBJ2-5
abundance: -
d_gene: -
CDR3aa: CASSDEAGTQYF
CDR3nt: TGTGCCAGCAGTGATGAGGCGGGGACCCAGTACTTC

v_gene: TRBV2
j_gene: TRBJ1-1
abundance: -
d_gene: -
CDR3aa: CASLGMGRENTEAFF
CDR3nt: TGTGCCAGCCTGGGTATGGGCAGGGAGAACACTGAAGCTTTCTTT

v_gene: TRBV29-1
j_gene: TRBJ1-2
abundance: once
d_gene: TRBD1
CDR3aa: CSVEETGVNYGYTF
CDR3nt: TGCAGCGTTGAAGAAACAGGGGTTAACTATGGCTACACCTTC

v_gene: TRBV3-1/TRBV3-2
j_gene: TRBJ2-7
abundance: -
d_gene: -
CDR3aa: CASSQGGPLFHEQYF
CDR3nt: TGTGCCAGCAGCCAGGGGGGACCCCTATTCCACGAGCAGTACTTC

v_gene: TRBV6-5
j_gene: TRBJ1-1
abundance: few
d_gene: -
CDR3aa: CASSYPLGANTEAFF
CDR3nt: TGTGCCAGCAGTTACCCCCTGGGGGCTAACACTGAAGCTTTCTTT

v_gene: TRBV5-6
j_gene: TRBJ1-2
abundance: -
d_gene: -
CDR3aa: CASSLLENYGYTF
CDR3nt: TGTGCCAGCAGCTTGCTAGAGAACTATGGCTACACCTTC

v_gene: TRBV4-1
j_gene: TRBJ2-5
abundance: -
d_gene: -
CDR3aa: CASSQINLVSRGTQYF
CDR3nt: TGCGCCAGCAGCCAGATCAATTTGGTATCTAGGGGGACCCAGTACTTC

v_gene: TRBV7-2
j_gene: TRBJ1-2
abundance: many
d_gene: -
CDR3aa: CASSPGPYGYTF
CDR3nt: TGTGCCAGCAGCCCTGGGCCCTATGGCTACACCTTC

v_gene: TRBV30
j_gene: TRBJ2-3
abundance: -
d_gene: TRBD2
CDR3aa: CAWSREGTDTQYF
CDR3nt: TGTGCCTGGAGTCGGGAGGGCACAGATACGCAGTATTTT

v_gene: TRBV5-1
j_gene: TRBJ1-2
abundance: -
d_gene: -
CDR3aa: CASSLAGNGYTF
CDR3nt: TGCGCCAGCAGCTTGGCCGGTAATGGCTACACCTTC

v_gene: TRBV7-2
j_gene: TRBJ1-2
abundance: -
d_gene: -
CDR3aa: CASSLYVTGTNYGYTF
CDR3nt: TGTGCCAGCAGCTTGTATGTGACAGGAACCAACTATGGCTACACCTTC

v_gene: TRBV2
j_gene: TRBJ2-5
abundance: -
d_gene: -
CDR3aa: CANARGYQETQYF
CDR3nt: TGTGCCAACGCCAGGGGTTACCAAGAGACCCAGTACTTC

v_gene: TRBV4-2
j_gene: TRBJ1-2
abundance: -
d_gene: -
CDR3aa: CASSQAPGQMNGYTF
CDR3nt: TGTGCCAGCAGCCAAGCCCCCGGACAGATGAATGGCTACACCTTC

v_gene: TRBV19
j_gene: TRBJ2-3
abundance: once
d_gene: TRBD2
CDR3aa: CASSISGGELGTDTQYF
CDR3nt: TGTGCCAGTAGTATTTCGGGGGGGGAACTTGGCACAGATACGCAGTATTTT

v_gene: TRBV7-2
j_gene: TRBJ2-3
abundance: -
d_gene: -
CDR3aa: CASSLASGGTDTQYF
CDR3nt: TGTGCCAGCAGCTTAGCTAGCGGAGGCACAGATACGCAGTATTTT

v_gene: TRBV14
j_gene: TRBJ1-1
abundance: -
d_gene: TRBD1
CDR3aa: CASSPVRQGKGTEAFF
CDR3nt: TGTGCCAGCAGCCCCGTTCGACAGGGGAAGGGGACTGAAGCTTTCTTT

v_gene: TRBV11-2
j_gene: TRBJ2-5
abundance: -
d_gene: -
CDR3aa: CASSVSETQYF
CDR3nt: TGTGCCAGCAGTGTCAGCGAGACCCAGTACTTC

v_gene: TRBV18
j_gene: TRBJ1-2
abundance: -
d_gene: TRBD1
CDR3aa: CASSPGTGLKGYTF
CDR3nt: TGTGCCAGCTCACCGGGGACAGGCCTAAAGGGCTACACCTTC

v_gene: TRBV6-5
j_gene: TRBJ2-7
abundance: -
d_gene: TRBD1
CDR3aa: CASRDRTGVTYEQYF
CDR3nt: TGTGCCAGCAGGGATCGGACAGGGGTCACCTACGAGCAGTACTTC

v_gene: TRBV11-2
j_gene: TRBJ2-7
abundance: -
d_gene: TRBD1
CDR3aa: CASSRTGTYEQYF
CDR3nt: TGTGCCAGCAGTAGGACAGGGACCTACGAGCAGTACTTC

v_gene: TRBV5-1
j_gene: TRBJ2-1
abundance: once
d_gene: TRBD1
CDR3aa: CASSLSGQGYNEQFF
CDR3nt: TGCGCCAGCAGCCTCTCCGGACAGGGTTACAATGAGCAGTTCTTC

v_gene: TRBV19
j_gene: TRBJ1-3
abundance: -
d_gene: -
CDR3aa: CASSTLTDFYSGNTIYF
CDR3nt: TGTGCCAGTAGTACTTTGACAGATTTCTACTCTGGAAACACCATATATTTT

v_gene: TRBV19
j_gene: TRBJ2-1
abundance: -
d_gene: TRBD2
CDR3aa: CASSDGLAGVIDNEQFF
CDR3nt: TGTGCCAGTAGTGACGGACTAGCGGGAGTGATCGACAATGAGCAGTTCTTC

v_gene: TRBV7-2
j_gene: TRBJ2-7
abundance: once
d_gene: -
CDR3aa: CASSYGPRRDEQYF
CDR3nt: TGTGCCAGCAGCTACGGGCCTCGTCGGGACGAGCAGTACTTC

v_gene: TRBV10-3
j_gene: TRBJ2-1
abundance: -
d_gene: -
CDR3aa: CAISVRLGYNEQFF
CDR3nt: TGTGCCATCAGTGTGCGGCTGGGATACAATGAGCAGTTCTTC

v_gene: TRBV30
j_gene: TRBJ1-2
abundance: -
d_gene: TRBD1
CDR3aa: CASPRLDRGSGYTF
CDR3nt: TGTGCCTCCCCCCGCTTGGACAGGGGAAGTGGCTACACCTTC

v_gene: TRBV3-1/TRBV3-2
j_gene: TRBJ2-2
abundance: -
d_gene: -
CDR3aa: CASSQGVTATGELFF
CDR3nt: TGTGCCAGCAGCCAAGGGGTGACAGCCACCGGGGAGCTGTTTTTT

v_gene: TRBV5-4
j_gene: TRBJ2-3
abundance: once
d_gene: TRBD2
CDR3aa: CASSAYPPLAGVVSTQYF
CDR3nt: TGTGCCAGCAGCGCCTACCCCCCACTAGCGGGGGTTGTAAGTACGCAGTATTTT

v_gene: TRBV10-2
j_gene: TRBJ1-5
abundance: -
d_gene: -
CDR3aa: CASSPGLGNQPQHF
CDR3nt: TGCGCCAGCAGTCCAGGTCTCGGCAATCAGCCCCAGCATTTT

v_gene: TRBV12-3/TRBV12-4
j_gene: TRBJ2-7
abundance: -
d_gene: -
CDR3aa: CASSLAGREQYF
CDR3nt: TGTGCCAGCAGTTTAGCGGGTCGCGAGCAGTACTTC